What follows is one T cell receptor beta chain and its context. The data originate from a study of shared T cell receptors in the human thymus. CDR1 is ENHRY and CDR2 is SYGVKD in the germline V gene. V was pared by 5 bases and J by 0 bases, with 3 bases of the junction left unmatched. The CDR3 consists of 14 residues. Produced via immunoSEQ multiplex PCR; TCRdb's table is partial and in-frame only. The sample shows 700,000 to 750,000 clones, approximately 83% of them seen only once. The sample also formed part of further work on human thymus T cells. That study adds: Donors were healthy Finnish babies undergoing corrective operations for congenital heart defects. The source of the thymus tissue was resections taken during corrective heart surgery. Across thymic and blood repertoires, the usage of V and J genes appeared to be biased. Thymic repertoires from unrelated individuals overlapped highly, related research reported.

This sequence joins TRBV10-3 and TRBJ2-7; TRBD1 matches 8 bases. This receptor was identified in a girl in the first two years of life with a congenital heart defect. The sample consisted of thymocytes. CDR3 sequence: CAISQGALSYEQYF. DNA of the CDR3: TGTGCCATCAGTCAGGGGGCCCTCTCCTACGAGCAGTACTTC.